This TCR beta chain was observed in a study of cytomegalovirus exposure and HLA in healthy donors (dated by TCRdb to between 2016 and 2019). In terms of the full investigation: An earlier analysis of roughly 500 of the donors reported about 250 Gb of sequence data and 120 million or so unique TCR beta sequences from around 200 million T cells. About five DR-DQ haplotypes were handled as single units for association and clustering, since linkage in the cohort was strong. About 280 gigabases of sequencing data and around 85 million unique TCR sequences made up an early release that covered 500 to 650 HLA-typed donors. The T cell repertoires of under 750 subjects were profiled by immunosequencing and related to cytomegalovirus serostatus. Of the approximately 370 genotyped donors, 80% to 90% were placed in the genetic ancestry cluster associated with self-reported Caucasian donors. Every repertoire in the discovery cohort had been generated on one and the same sequencing platform. A later analysis re-examined previously published TCR beta repertoires from about 670 donors and added high-resolution HLA genotyping to investigate patterns of TCR occurrence. Among 300 to 500 genotyped donors of the cohort, an average of around 250,000 unique TCR beta nucleotide sequences was sequenced per donor, of which about 19% were non-productive. The aim of the study was to test whether cataloging public T cell receptors could identify signatures of past pathogen exposure. Rather than using new phenotypic data, the later analysis identified candidate immune exposures from TCR beta sequences and from how often those sequences occurred across donors. Besides the first cohort of under 700 subjects, a separate validation cohort made up of over 100 different subjects was used. Typing coverage differed by locus: A, B, C, DRB1 and DQB1 were typed in roughly 620-630 donors, DQA1 in roughly 510, DPA1 in 606, and DPB1 in 400 to 480. The study combined high-throughput TCR immunosequencing, statistical association of individual TCRs with disease status, and machine learning to predict cytomegalovirus infection status. Alongside the repertoire data, information on donor age, sex, ethnicity and CMV serostatus was compiled. In a later genetic analysis, genome-wide SNP genotypes for about three fifths of the roughly 670 donors were used, and that subset was treated as a discovery cohort. Class I and class II HLA loci were covered by the typing at four-digit resolution. An earlier analysis of approximately 580 of the donors used high-throughput TCR beta sequencing to judge whether each TCR beta V gene segment behaved as functional or pseudogenic.

To prepare the library, the immunoSEQ multiplex PCR assay was applied. A mixture of 60 forward primers for TCR Vbeta segments and 13 reverse primers for TCR Jbeta segments was used in the multiplex PCR. The CDR3 region of rearranged TCR beta genes was amplified from genomic DNA with a multiplex PCR assay. The amplified TCR beta libraries were sequenced on the Illumina HiSeq System as 87-base-pair reads. In the paper's pipeline: A later analysis counted approximately 84 million unique TCR beta chains across the roughly 700 repertoires, and 10 million to 11 million of these chains were shared by at least two donors. To remove PCR and sequencing errors, raw reads were error-corrected and collapsed into unique sequences using a nearest-neighbor algorithm that merged closely related sequences. Alignment of CDR3 sequences to IMGT reference sequences was used to assign V, D and J gene segments. For a sequence to be retained, a match of at least six nucleotides to both a V gene segment and a J gene segment was required. A rearrangement counted as productive if the CDR3 had no stop codons and remained in frame with V and J, and every other rearrangement counted as non-productive. CDR3 was defined by IMGT convention, running from the second conserved V-encoded cysteine to the conserved J-encoded phenylalanine. Sequences without an unambiguous match to a single V gene segment were excluded from the earlier analysis of 587 of the donors. An earlier analysis of 587 of the donors called V segments functional above 56.7% productive rearrangements and segregating when the between-donor standard deviation exceeded 5%. To diagnose cytomegalovirus status from the catalog of TCR beta chain sequences, a statistical classification framework was built. A later analysis assigned V and J genes by comparing TCR nucleotide sequences with IMGT/GENE-DB human TR gene sequences. Using the TCRdist pipeline, a later analysis assigned CDR3 sequences along with most-parsimonious VDJ recombination scenarios. A later analysis defined each TCR beta chain by its CDR3 amino acid sequence plus V-gene family, and excluded reads lacking a unique V-gene family. To address suspected cross-contamination and a sequencing artifact, a later analysis removed over 500 highly shared, low-generation-probability nucleotide sequences. A later analysis calculated a clonal expansion index for each public chain from normalized within-repertoire ranks of inferred template counts. A later analysis computed generation probabilities with a VDJ recombination model fitted to out-of-frame rearrangements, and checked the results against IGoR. Hypergeometric tests were used in a later analysis to score TCR-TCR, TCR-HLA and TCR-CMV co-occurrence, with a repertoire-size bias correction applied to the TCR pairs. False discovery rates were estimated in a later analysis by permuting HLA or CMV assignments 20 times. In a later analysis, co-occurring TCRs were grouped using DBSCAN, and TCRdist sequence similarity was added for clustering within HLA-allele-positive subsets. For co-occurrence clustering, repertoires with fewer than 30,000 or more than 120,000 public chains were excluded, along with five or six repertoires with anomalous nucleotide sharing. Imported from immuneACCESS, the table was reduced by TCRdb to in-frame sequences with V and J called. These copies leave out some clones; in studies compared against another copy, an unresolved V gene accounts for under half, and the cause of the remainder is not known. V and J calls and clone size are given by that table; D and trimming were obtained from the DNA. Within this sample are 160,000 or so clones, with 65% to 85% of them counted one time only. About 1.4% of the sample is taken by the ten largest.

The cohort was made up of about 670 healthy bone marrow donors. Cohort members were all nominally healthy when sampled, although unrecorded immune exposures were likely present. The donor tested CMV seronegative and was one of the 352 seronegative cohort members. A peripheral blood sample was provided by each donor, and peripheral blood mononuclear cells were used for TCR beta sequencing. The Qiagen DNeasy Blood Extraction Kit was used to extract genomic DNA from the blood cell samples. What the authors observed across the whole study: The authors suggested that the approach could potentially be extended to other disease states and immunological phenotypes. A later analysis reported that several top co-occurrence clusters appeared linked to parvovirus B19, influenza, CMV and Epstein-Barr virus. Immune exposure information for the cohort was limited to CMV serostatus. A later analysis associated approximately 17,000 TCR beta sequences with specific HLA alleles at a false discovery rate of 0.05. In a later genetic analysis, a missense DCLRE1C variant was associated with V-gene and J-gene trimming of TCR beta chains, and the association was replicated in an independent cohort. In a later analysis, HLA-associated TCR beta chains were found to be more clonally expanded and to have lower generation probabilities than equally common non-associated chains. Linkage disequilibrium might explain the correlated functional status among segregating V segments, but an unknown experimental factor could not be excluded. A further reported finding was that TCR beta sequences accurately predicted the HLA-A and HLA-B alleles for most subjects in the first cohort. In an earlier analysis of about 600 of the donors, most TCR beta V segments appeared in productive rearrangements about 87% or about 30% of the time, broadly matching IMGT annotations. This cohort had only TCR beta chains sequenced, and the lack of alpha or paired-chain data limited which features could be detected. A cluster of highly shared sequence variants was judged likely to represent a technical artifact of the sequencing pipeline. The study gave a list of under 200 TCR beta chains associated with cytomegalovirus. In a later genetic analysis, fewer N-insertions in productive TCRs were reported among donors in an Asian-associated ancestry cluster than the roughly 700-donor mean. In a later analysis, TCR association rates were found to vary across HLA loci, with the most associated TCRs seen for DRB1 alleles and the fewest for HLA-C alleles. Over 15 rarely observed V segments, including chromosome 9 orphons, were excluded from the earlier analysis of approximately 500 of the donors because counts were too low. Strong co-occurrence of HLA alleles, especially DR and DQ, made assigning TCR associations to individual alleles difficult. HLA typing was unavailable for some donors at each locus, so association tests used only the typed subset. In a later analysis, most CMV-associated TCR beta chains were found to appear HLA-restricted, with HLA associations seemingly driven largely by CMV exposure. Most TCR sequences were seen in very few donors, while some public TCRs were found in many individuals. In vitro tests confirmed that a few of the cytomegalovirus-associated TCR beta chains recognize cytomegalovirus antigens. Roughly uniform sequencing depth across donors was assumed in presence/absence analyses, although this assumption may not hold. The classifier was reported to diagnose cytomegalovirus status with high specificity and sensitivity in both the original and validation cohorts.

Remarks on this clone: The antigen this receptor binds is unknown. It has no much larger one-base neighbor in the sample; base qualities were not kept. The same CDR3 arises from other DNA sequences in this sample as well.

The receptor's source is a woman between 18 and 29 years old in good health and CMV-seronegative. The sequenced sample was PBMCs.

In nucleotides, the sequence is TGTGCCAGCAGCCCCGGACAGGGGAGGGCTTTCTTT. The resulting protein is CASSPGQGRAFF. Recombination connected TRBV28 to TRBJ1-1; 9 bases in the junction line up with TRBD1. According to the germline V gene, CDR1 reads MDHEN and CDR2 reads SYDVKM. From cysteine to phenylalanine, the CDR3 is 12 amino acids long. The only DNA kept is the CDR3, 36 bases in frame from the first base. Trimmed from V: 6 bases; trimmed from J: 11 bases; junction bases lacking a gene match: 7.